Below are 14 T cell receptor beta chains sequenced from a single sample in a study of CD8+CD57+ T cells in acquired aplastic anemia. Those patients picked for sequencing had displayed CD8+CD57+ cell expansion on flow cytometry. Genomic DNA templated the TCR beta VDJ and CDR3 profiling. TCRdb re-analysed the reads in MiXCR, keeping a single row per CDR3 protein. The data hold more than 150,000 distinct CDR3 sequences, with approximately 48% observed a single time. Source material: sorted CD4+, CD8+, or CD8+CD57+ T cells (not recorded which) from PBMCs. All receptors derive from a human donor with aplastic anemia.

In this sample, this clonotype turned up many times. The V gene is TRBV7-3, the J gene TRBJ1-1; D might be TRBD1 (6 bases). The length of the CDR3 is 15 residues. V lost 6 bases and J lost 0, with 14 bases in between. CDR1 is SGHTA, CDR2 FQGTGA, per germline. This chain's CDR3 is CASSVMGGLNTEAFF. Here the CDR3 DNA reads TGTGCCAGCAGTGTAATGGGGGGCCTGAACACTGAAGCTTTCTTT.

The J gene is TRBJ2-7, the V gene TRBV20-1; D call uncertain. The V and J ends lost 4 bases and 3 bases respectively, with 10 bases between them. This CDR3 is built from 12 residues. Germline V gives CDR1 DFQATT, CDR2 SNEGSKA (reference sequence). DNA of the CDR3: TGCAGTGCTAACCCTAGTAACTACGAGCAGTACTTC. Its translation: CSANPSNYEQYF.

Ten or more counts support this clonotype. The V and J genes are TRBV5-1 and TRBJ2-7; 16 bases fit TRBD2. The CDR3 covers 18 residues. Germline V gene sequence: CDR1 SGHRS, CDR2 YFSETQ. V lost 4 bases and J lost 3; bases outside the gene matches: 10. The chain's CDR3 is CASSPLGLAGGFDYEQYF. In nucleotides, the CDR3 is TGCGCCAGCAGCCCGCTGGGACTAGCGGGGGGGTTCGACTACGAGCAGTACTTC.

The chain has TRBV19 and TRBJ2-1; D is ambiguous. V was pared by 10 bases and J by 4 bases, with 14 bases between. Per germline, CDR1 LNHDA and CDR2 SQIVND (reference sequence). There are 13 residues in the CDR3. The CDR3 is CATAARLYNEQFF. Here the CDR3 DNA reads TGTGCCACCGCAGCCCGCCTATACAATGAGCAGTTCTTC.

This clonotype was seen more than once but under ten times. The chain recombines TRBV10-3 with TRBJ1-1; 7 bases align to TRBD1. Unmatched junction bases numbered 3, after V lost 7 bases and J lost 1 base. Germline loops: CDR1 ENHRY, CDR2 SYGVKD. The CDR3 runs to 13 residues. The DNA for the CDR3 is TGTGCCATCACCGGGACAGAGAACACTGAAGCTTTCTTT. Translating it yields CAITGTENTEAFF.

A few counts support this clonotype. This rearrangement joins TRBV3-1 to TRBJ1-2, with a possible D match to TRBD1 (5 bases). Trimming pared 3 bases from V and 8 bases from J, leaving 16 bases between. Germline CDR1 LGHDT, CDR2 YNNKEL (reference sequence). CDR3 length: 14 residues. CDR3 amino acids: CASSHPQAKGGYTF. The DNA for the CDR3 is TGTGCCAGCAGCCACCCCCAGGCCAAGGGGGGCTACACCTTC.

This clonotype was seen at least ten times. The chain couples TRBV10-3 to TRBJ2-7; the D gene is possibly TRBD2 (7 bases). Germline lookup yields CDR1 ENHRY and CDR2 SYGVKD. Between the trimmed V and J ends, which lost 8 bases and 3 bases, there was a span of 11 bases. This CDR3 is built from 12 residues. CDR3 sequence: CAIGGGYYEQYF. CDR3 DNA sequence: TGTGCCATCGGCGGGGGCTACTACGAGCAGTACTTC.

The sample holds one count of this clonotype. Since a much larger clone is just one base distant, this may be a read error. The V gene is TRBV4-1, the J gene TRBJ2-6; TRBD2 is a possible D gene (5 bases). CDR3 length: 17 residues. From germline, CDR1 is MGHRA and CDR2 YSYEKL. The CDR3 nucleotides read TGCACCAGCAGCCAAGGAGGAGGTGACTCTGGGGCCAACGTCCTGACTTTC. Amino acid sequence: CTSSQGGGDSGANVLTF.

This clonotype has just a few counts. The CDR3 here is CAWSVGLSGANVLTF. In DNA, the CDR3 is TGTGCCTGGAGTGTAGGGTTATCTGGGGCCAACGTCCTGACTTTC. J is TRBJ2-6 and V is TRBV30; D unresolved. The germline CDR1 and CDR2 sequences are GTSNPN and SVGIG (reference sequence). V lost 0 bases and J lost 1, with 7 bases in between. The CDR3 is 15 amino acids.

The chain links TRBV27 to TRBJ2-7, with D hard to call. Germline-derived CDR1 and CDR2 are MNHEY and SMNVEV (reference sequence). There are 13 residues in the CDR3. With 3 bases removed from V and 7 bases from J, the gap between germline ends came to 13 bases. The CDR3 is CASSLGVLREQYF. CDR3 in DNA: TGTGCCAGCAGTTTGGGCGTTCTACGGGAGCAGTACTTC.

As concerns this clonotype: One junction end disagrees with the germline gene, perhaps due to a read error. This sequence joins TRBV20-1 and TRBJ2-7; D gene uncertain. Germline CDR1 is DFQATT and CDR2 is SNEGSKA (reference sequence). The CDR3 runs 12 residues. The CDR3 here is CSARDQGIDQHF. Written as DNA, the CDR3 is TGCAGTGCTAGAGATCAAGGGATCGACCAGCACTTC.

This clonotype was counted a few times. V usage is TRBV4-2 and J usage is TRBJ1-3; TRBD1 matches at 7 bases. Germline CDR1 is LGHNA and CDR2 is YNFKEQ. Trimming at V came to 1 base and at J to 4 bases, leaving 10 bases not matched to a gene. The CDR3 is 17 amino acids. The chain's CDR3 is CASSQGQGGYRGNTIYF. The CDR3 coding sequence is TGTGCCAGCAGCCAAGGACAGGGAGGTTATAGGGGAAACACCATATATTTT.

The chain uses TRBV11-2 and TRBJ2-7; D perhaps matches TRBD2 (5 bases). Trimming cost V 4 bases and J 5 bases, with 9 bases left between them. Per the germline V gene, CDR1 is SGHAT and CDR2 is FQNNGV. This CDR3 is built from 12 residues. CDR3 region: CASSWSRDEQYF. The CDR3 nucleotides read TGTGCCAGCAGCTGGTCGCGGGACGAGCAGTACTTC.

This clonotype was counted ten times or more. The rearrangement joins TRBV5-1 to TRBJ2-2; D is unresolved. The ends were cut back, 5 bases at V and 1 base at J, with 18 bases in the middle. Per germline, CDR1 SGHRS and CDR2 YFSETQ. The CDR3 has 17 residues. CDR3 coding DNA: TGCGCCAGCAGTTATCTACCCGGAGAGCGGAACACCGGGGAGCTGTTTTTT. This translates into CASSYLPGERNTGELFF. The full variable domain, with the rest looked up from reference TRBV5-1 and TRBJ2-2, is KAGVTQTPRYLIKTRGQQVTLSCSPISGHRSVSWYQQTPGQGLQFLFEYFSETQRNKGNFPGRFSGRQFSNSRSEMNVSTLELGDSALYLCASSYLPGERNTGELFFGEGSRLTVL.